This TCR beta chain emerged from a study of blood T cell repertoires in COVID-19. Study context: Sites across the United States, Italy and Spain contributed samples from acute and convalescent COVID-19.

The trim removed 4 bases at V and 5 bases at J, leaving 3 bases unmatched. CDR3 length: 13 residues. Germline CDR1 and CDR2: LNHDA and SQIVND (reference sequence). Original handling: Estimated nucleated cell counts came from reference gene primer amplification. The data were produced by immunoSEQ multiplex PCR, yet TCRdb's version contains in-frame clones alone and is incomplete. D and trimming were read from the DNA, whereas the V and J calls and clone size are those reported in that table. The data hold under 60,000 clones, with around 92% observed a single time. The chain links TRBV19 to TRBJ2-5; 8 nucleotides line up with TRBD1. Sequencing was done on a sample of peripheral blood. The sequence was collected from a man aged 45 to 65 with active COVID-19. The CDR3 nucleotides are TGTGCCAGTAGTACAGGGGGCCTTGAGACCCAGTACTTC. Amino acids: CASSTGGLETQYF.